This TCR beta chain was obtained from a study of T cells after posttransplantation cyclophosphamide. Overall study findings and caveats: TRB clonality was highly associated with recipient CMV seropositivity and reactivation.

This table comes from immunoSEQ multiplex PCR, and its TCRdb copy is limited to in-frame clones, with some not included. This table has 15,000 to 17,000 clones, roughly 83% appearing once. A note on this clone: Its antigen is unidentified.

Control samples came 1 year after myeloablative marrow transplants with methotrexate plus calcineurin inhibitor. V lost 5 bases and J lost 2, with 23 bases in between. The CDR3 runs 18 residues. Germline V gives CDR1 MDHEN, CDR2 SYDVKM. V usage is TRBV28 and J usage is TRBJ2-3; D might be TRBD2 (6 bases). The material was PBMCs, obtained 371 days after allogeneic stem cell transplant with calcineurin inhibitor and methotrexate. The receptor was derived from a young adult male patient who received an allogeneic stem cell transplant from a related donor, was CMV-positive, and had no GVHD. A subset of T cells may come from the graft donor. In nucleotides, the CDR3 is TGTGCCAGCAGTGGGCTTCGGAGCCGACGGGGGTACACAGATACGCAGTATTTT. Encoded protein: CASSGLRSRRGYTDTQYF. Using reference TRBV28 and TRBJ2-3 for the parts outside the CDR3, the full variable domain is DVKVTQSSRYLVKRTGEKVFLECVQDMDHENMFWYRQDPGLGLRLIYFSYDVKMKEKGDIPEGYSVSREKKERFSLILESASTNQTSMYLCASSGLRSRRGYTDTQYFGPGTRLTVL.